A selection of T cell receptor beta chains follows, all from one sample in a study of blood T cell repertoires in COVID-19. TCRdb's copy holds only in-frame clones and misses some; the assay was immunoSEQ multiplex PCR. The sample contains tens of thousands of clones, about 92% of which appear only once. Material for sequencing was peripheral blood. Receptors originate from a human donor in a cohort sampled during active COVID-19. Each CDR3 is given with its conserved first and last residue. The D gene is left open where the match is weak. Expanded clones get a size class; other rows say once, few or many, or leave the size out.

d_call,j_call,clone_size,v_call,cdr3_aa,cdr3_nt
.,TRBJ1-5,.,TRBV21-1,CASSKAGPQHF,TGTGCCAGCAGCAAAGCCGGGCCCCAGCATTTT
TRBD1,TRBJ2-6,.,TRBV18,CASSRDRNSGANVLTF,TGTGCCAGCTCCCGGGACAGGAACTCTGGGGCCAACGTCCTGACTTTC
.,TRBJ1-5,.,TRBV30,CAWSVRAGVGNQPQHF,TGTGCCTGGAGTGTAAGGGCAGGGGTTGGGAATCAGCCCCAGCATTTT
.,TRBJ2-5,few,TRBV20-1,CSARAGGERYF,TGCAGTGCTAGGGCCGGGGGAGAAAGGTACTTC
TRBD1,TRBJ2-7,.,TRBV23-1,CASSQSDRTASEQYF,TGCGCCAGCAGTCAATCGGACAGGACCGCTTCCGAGCAGTACTTC
.,TRBJ2-3,.,TRBV6-5,CASSTEYHTQYF,TGTGCCAGCAGTACAGAATACCATACGCAGTATTTT
.,TRBJ1-2,.,TRBV12-3/TRBV12-4,CASSLYSYGYTF,TGTGCCAGCAGTTTATACAGCTATGGCTACACCTTC
TRBD1,TRBJ2-2,.,TRBV11-2,CASSLAQGTVTGELFF,TGTGCCAGCAGTTTGGCACAGGGGACCGTGACCGGGGAGCTGTTTTTT
.,TRBJ1-5,.,TRBV2,CASSEARINQPQHF,TGTGCCAGCAGTGAAGCGCGAATAAATCAGCCCCAGCATTTT
TRBD2,TRBJ2-7,.,TRBV11-3,CASSLAGGSSYEQYF,TGTGCCAGCAGCTTAGCGGGAGGAAGCTCCTACGAGCAGTACTTC
TRBD2,TRBJ2-7,.,TRBV14,CASSFGLAGSSYEQYF,TGTGCCAGCAGCTTCGGACTAGCGGGGAGCTCCTACGAGCAGTACTTC
TRBD1,TRBJ1-5,.,TRBV28,CARFWTGKKAVEPQHF,TGTGCCAGATTCTGGACAGGTAAAAAAGCGGTAGAGCCCCAGCATTTT
.,TRBJ2-5,.,TRBV2,CASSDRQKLGAQYF,TGTGCCAGCAGTGACAGACAGAAGCTAGGGGCCCAGTACTTC
.,TRBJ1-1,once,TRBV28,CASSNQRALNTEAFF,TGTGCCAGCAGTAACCAGAGGGCCTTGAACACTGAAGCTTTCTTT